The T cell receptor beta chain under discussion was sequenced for a study of response to subunit inactivated influenza vaccine. Study conclusions and caveats: Authors suggested each seasonal influenza vaccination recruits few new T cells.

TCRdb used MiXCR to reprocess the RT-PCR reads, holding one entry per CDR3 protein. The repertoire holds more than 400,000 distinct CDR3 sequences, with around 9.9% as singletons. On this clonotype itself: Its cognate antigen is unknown.

The CDR3 is 15 residues long. Germline lookup yields CDR1 SGHTA and CDR2 FQGNSA. The V and J ends lost 1 base and 8 bases, in that order; junction bases with no gene match: 4. This receptor was obtained from a man aged 45-60 years who received an inactivated influenza vaccine. The rearrangement joins TRBV7-2 to TRBJ2-1; 11 positions agree with TRBD2. This sample comprised PBMCs from blood, obtained 40 to 50 days after vaccination. The CDR3 sequence: CASSLVTSGSYEQFF. The CDR3 bases are TGTGCCAGCAGCTTAGTTACTAGCGGGAGTTATGAGCAGTTCTTC.